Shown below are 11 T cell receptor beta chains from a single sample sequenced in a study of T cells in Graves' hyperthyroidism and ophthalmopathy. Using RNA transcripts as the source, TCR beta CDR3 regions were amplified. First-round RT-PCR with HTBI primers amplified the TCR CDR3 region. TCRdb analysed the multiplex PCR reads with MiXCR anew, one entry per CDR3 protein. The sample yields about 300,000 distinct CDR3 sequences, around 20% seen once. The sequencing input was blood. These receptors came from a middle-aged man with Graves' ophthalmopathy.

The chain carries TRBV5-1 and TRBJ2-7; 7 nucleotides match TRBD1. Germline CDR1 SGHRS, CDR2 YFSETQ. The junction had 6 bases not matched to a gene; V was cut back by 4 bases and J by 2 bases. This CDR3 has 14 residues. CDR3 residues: CASSTGTATYEQYF. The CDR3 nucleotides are TGCGCCAGCAGCACCGGGACAGCCACCTACGAGCAGTACTTC.

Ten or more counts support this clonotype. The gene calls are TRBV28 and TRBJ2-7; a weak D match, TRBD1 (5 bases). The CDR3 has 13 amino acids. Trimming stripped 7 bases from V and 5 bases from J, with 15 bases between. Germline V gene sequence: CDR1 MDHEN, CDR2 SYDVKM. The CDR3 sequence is CASTSRGTHEQYF. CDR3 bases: TGTGCCAGCACCTCAAGGGGAACCCACGAGCAGTACTTC.

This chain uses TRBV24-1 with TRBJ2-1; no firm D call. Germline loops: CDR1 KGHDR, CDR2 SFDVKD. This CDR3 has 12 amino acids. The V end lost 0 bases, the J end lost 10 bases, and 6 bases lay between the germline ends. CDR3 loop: CATSDLHSEQFF. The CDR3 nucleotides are TGTGCCACCAGTGATTTGCACTCAGAGCAGTTCTTC.

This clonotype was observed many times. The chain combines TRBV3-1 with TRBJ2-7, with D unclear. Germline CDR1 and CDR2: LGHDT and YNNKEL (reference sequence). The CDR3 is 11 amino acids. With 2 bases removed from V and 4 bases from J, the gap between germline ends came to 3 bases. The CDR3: CASSQQYEQYF. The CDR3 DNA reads TGTGCCAGCAGCCAACAATACGAGCAGTACTTC.

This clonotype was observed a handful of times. The CDR3 spells CASSYDPPGVKTQYF. DNA of the CDR3: TGTGCCAGCAGCTACGATCCCCCAGGGGTAAAGACCCAGTACTTC. V usage is TRBV6-5 and J usage is TRBJ2-5; D might be TRBD1 (6 bases). The germline gives CDR1 MNHEY, CDR2 SVGAGI. V was pared by 6 bases and J by 6 bases, with 20 bases between. There are 15 residues in the CDR3.

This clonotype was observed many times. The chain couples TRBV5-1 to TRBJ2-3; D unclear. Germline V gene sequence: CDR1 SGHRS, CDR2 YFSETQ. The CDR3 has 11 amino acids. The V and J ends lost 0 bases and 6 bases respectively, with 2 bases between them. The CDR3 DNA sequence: TGCGCCAGCAGCTTGGTGGATACGCAGTATTTT. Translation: CASSLVDTQYF.

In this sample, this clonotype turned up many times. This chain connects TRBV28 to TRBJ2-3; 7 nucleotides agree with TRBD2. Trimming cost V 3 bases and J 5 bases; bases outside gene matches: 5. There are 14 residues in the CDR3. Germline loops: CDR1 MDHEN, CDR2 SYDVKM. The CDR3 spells CASSLGGSRDTQYF. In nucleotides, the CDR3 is TGTGCCAGCAGTTTGGGCGGGAGTCGAGATACGCAGTATTTT.

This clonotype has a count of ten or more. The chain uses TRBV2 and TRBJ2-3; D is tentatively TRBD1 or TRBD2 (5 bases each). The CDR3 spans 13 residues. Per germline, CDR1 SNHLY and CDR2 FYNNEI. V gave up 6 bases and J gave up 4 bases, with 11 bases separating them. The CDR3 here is CASRGTYPDTQYF. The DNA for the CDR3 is TGTGCCAGCAGGGGGACGTACCCAGATACGCAGTATTTT.

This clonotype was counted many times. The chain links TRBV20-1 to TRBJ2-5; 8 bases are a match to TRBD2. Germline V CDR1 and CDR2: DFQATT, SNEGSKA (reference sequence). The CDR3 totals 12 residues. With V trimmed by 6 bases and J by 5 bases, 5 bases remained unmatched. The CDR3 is CSARLATETQYF. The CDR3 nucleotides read TGCAGTGCGAGACTAGCGACGGAGACCCAGTACTTC.

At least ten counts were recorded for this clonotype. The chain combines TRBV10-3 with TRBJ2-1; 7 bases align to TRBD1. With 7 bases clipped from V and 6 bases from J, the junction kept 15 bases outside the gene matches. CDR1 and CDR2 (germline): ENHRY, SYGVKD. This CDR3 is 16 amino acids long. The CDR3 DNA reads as TGTGCCATCAACCGAGACAGGGAAAAGAGTGGCAATGAGCAGTTCTTC. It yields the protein CAINRDREKSGNEQFF.

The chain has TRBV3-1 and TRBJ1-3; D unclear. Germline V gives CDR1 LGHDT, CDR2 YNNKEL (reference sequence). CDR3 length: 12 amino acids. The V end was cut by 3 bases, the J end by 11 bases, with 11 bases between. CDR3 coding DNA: TGTGCCAGCAGCCATGATGCCCGAGCCATATATTTT. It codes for CASSHDARAIYF.